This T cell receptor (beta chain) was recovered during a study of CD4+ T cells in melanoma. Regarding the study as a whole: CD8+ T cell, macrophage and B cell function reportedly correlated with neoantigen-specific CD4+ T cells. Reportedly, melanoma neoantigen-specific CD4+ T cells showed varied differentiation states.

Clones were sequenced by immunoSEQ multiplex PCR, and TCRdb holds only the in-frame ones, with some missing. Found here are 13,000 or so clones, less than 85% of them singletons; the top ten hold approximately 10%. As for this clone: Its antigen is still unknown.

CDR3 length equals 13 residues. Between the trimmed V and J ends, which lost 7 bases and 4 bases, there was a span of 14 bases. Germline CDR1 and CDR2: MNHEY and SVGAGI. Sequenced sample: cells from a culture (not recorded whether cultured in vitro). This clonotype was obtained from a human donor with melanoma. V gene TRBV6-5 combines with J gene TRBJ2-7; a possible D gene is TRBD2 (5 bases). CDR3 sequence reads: CASTEGSRYEQYF. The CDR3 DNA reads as TGTGCCAGCACCGAAGGGAGTAGGTACGAGCAGTACTTC.